Sequencing of this T cell receptor (beta chain) was carried out in a study of blood T cell repertoires in COVID-19. Study background: From T cells, B-cell-depleted T cells, or PBMCs came the material, which was cDNA or gDNA.

The CDR3 spans 15 residues. The germline V gene has CDR1 SNHLY and CDR2 FYNNEI. Trimming removed 6 bases at V and 0 bases at J, with 12 bases between. Generated by immunoSEQ multiplex PCR, the TCRdb table keeps only in-frame clones and is missing some. The table lists 250,000 to 350,000 clones, more than 80% of them singletons. The chain carries TRBV2 and TRBJ2-4; TRBD1 is a possible D gene (6 bases). Material for sequencing was peripheral blood. The sequence came from a woman in her twenties or thirties with COVID-19, enrolled during active disease. Here the CDR3 reads CASREQGLAKNIQYF. CDR3 coding DNA: TGTGCCAGCAGGGAACAGGGCCTAGCCAAAAACATTCAGTACTTC.